Listed below are T cell receptor beta chains from one sample, sequenced in a study of blood T cells in healthy people across ages. TCRdb reprocessed the 5' RACE reads via MiXCR and lists one record per CDR3 protein. The table lists about 970,000 distinct CDR3 sequences, about 51% of them singletons. Sequenced sample: blood. These receptors originate from a woman aged 55-69 years in good health. Both conserved end residues are part of each CDR3. The D gene is left open where the match is weak. Size is stated for part of the rows, as once, few or many counts, or as a class when the clone is expanded.

v_call	j_call	d_call	clone_size	cdr3_aa	cdr3_nt
TRBV7-2	TRBJ2-7	NA	many	CASNIPPGLEQYF	TGTGCCAGCAACATCCCTCCTGGTCTCGAGCAGTACTTC
TRBV20-1	TRBJ2-7	TRBD1	NA	CSAPEDRAYEQYF	TGCAGTGCCCCTGAGGACAGGGCCTACGAGCAGTACTTC
TRBV30	TRBJ2-7	NA	NA	CAWGADRYEQYF	TGTGCCTGGGGAGCAGACCGATACGAGCAGTACTTC
TRBV12-3/TRBV12-4	TRBJ2-7	NA	NA	CASSLAQGLAEAYEQYF	TGTGCCAGCAGTTTAGCGCAGGGGCTAGCGGAGGCCTACGAGCAGTACTTC
TRBV27	TRBJ2-3	NA	NA	CASSSPDGPGWGTQYF	TGTGCCAGCAGTTCACCGGACGGTCCTGGGTGGGGTACGCAGTATTTT
TRBV29-1	TRBJ1-1	NA	NA	CSLDRMNTEAFF	TGCAGCCTTGACAGAATGAACACTGAAGCTTTCTTT
TRBV4-2	TRBJ2-5	NA	NA	CASNTPGHQETQYF	TGTGCCAGCAACACGCCGGGACACCAAGAGACCCAGTACTTC
TRBV28	TRBJ2-4	NA	NA	CASSTTLGTSNIQYF	TGTGCCAGCAGTACGACCCTCGGGACTTCAAACATTCAGTACTTC
TRBV20-1	TRBJ2-7	NA	NA	CSSPGTQSYEQYF	TGCAGTTCCCCCGGGACCCAATCCTACGAGCAGTACTTC
TRBV21-1	TRBJ1-2	NA	few	CASSKEGAGAYGYTF	TGTGCCAGCAGCAAAGAGGGGGCAGGGGCCTATGGCTACACCTTC
TRBV20-1	TRBJ2-1	NA	NA	CSPLGHYNEQFF	TGCAGCCCCCTCGGGCACTACAATGAGCAGTTCTTC